These 2 T cell receptor beta chains share one sample of origin, sequenced in a study of beta chain features in type 1 diabetes. Expressed TCRB transcripts were sequenced because the isolated RNA had all been reverse transcribed beforehand. Using immunoSEQ multiplex PCR, the repertoire was profiled, and TCRdb retains in-frame clones only, with some absent. The sample carries 300,000 to 450,000 clones, 15% to 20% recorded once. Sequencing was performed on naive CD4+ T cells from blood. The receptors stem from a woman aged 18-29 years in good health.

The rearrangement links TRBV29-1 to TRBJ2-2; perhaps TRBD2 as D (6 bases). There are 13 residues in the CDR3. Per germline, CDR1 SQVTM and CDR2 ANQGSEA. Trimming took 1 base from V and 4 from J, leaving 7 bases between them. For the CDR3, the DNA is TGCAGCGTTGAAGTGGGGGGCACCGGGGAGCTGTTTTTT. Protein: CSVEVGGTGELFF.

The table lists this clone with a few counts. The V and J genes are TRBV7-9 and TRBJ1-2; 8 nucleotides agree with TRBD1. V was clipped by 3 bases and J by 2 bases; unmatched bases: 5. The CDR3 consists of 15 residues. Germline V gene data show CDR1 as SEHNR and CDR2 as FQNEAQ (reference sequence). CDR3 residues: CASSFGDRQNYGYTF. CDR3 sequence (DNA): TGTGCCAGCAGCTTCGGGGACAGGCAAAACTATGGCTACACCTTC.